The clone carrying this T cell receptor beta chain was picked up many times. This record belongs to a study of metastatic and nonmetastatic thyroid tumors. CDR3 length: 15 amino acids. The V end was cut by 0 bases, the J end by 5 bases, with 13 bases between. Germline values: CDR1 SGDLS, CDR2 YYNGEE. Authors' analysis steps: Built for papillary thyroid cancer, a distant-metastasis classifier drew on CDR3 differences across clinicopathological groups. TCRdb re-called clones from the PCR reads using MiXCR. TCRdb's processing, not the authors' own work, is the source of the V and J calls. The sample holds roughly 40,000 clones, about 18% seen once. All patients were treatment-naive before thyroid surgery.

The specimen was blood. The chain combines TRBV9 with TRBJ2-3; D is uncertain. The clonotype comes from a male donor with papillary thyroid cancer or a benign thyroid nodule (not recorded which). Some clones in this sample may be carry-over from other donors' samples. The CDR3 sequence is CASSVVGRAGDTQYF. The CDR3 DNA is TGTGCCAGCAGCGTAGTAGGCCGAGCTGGAGATACGCAGTATTTT.